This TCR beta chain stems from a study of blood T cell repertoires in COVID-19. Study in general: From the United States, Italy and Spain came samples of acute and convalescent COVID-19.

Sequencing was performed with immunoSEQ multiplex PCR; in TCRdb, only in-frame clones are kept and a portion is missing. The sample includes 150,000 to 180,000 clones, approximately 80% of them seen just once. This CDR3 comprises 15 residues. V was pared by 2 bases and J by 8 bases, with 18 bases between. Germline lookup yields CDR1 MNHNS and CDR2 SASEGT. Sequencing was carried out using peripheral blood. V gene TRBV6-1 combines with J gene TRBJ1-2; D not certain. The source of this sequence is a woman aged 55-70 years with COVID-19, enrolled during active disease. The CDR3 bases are TGTGCCAGCAGTGAAAGTAGAAATCTTCCTGTAGGCTACACCTTC. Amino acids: CASSESRNLPVGYTF.